The 4 T cell receptor beta chains below were found in one sample sequenced in a study of T cell clonality in common variable immunodeficiency. These TCRs' antigens remain unknown. Study-wide findings and caveats: Fewer deletions and N-nucleotide insertions were reportedly seen in common variable immunodeficiency TCR beta sequences.

Profiled with immunoSEQ multiplex PCR; TCRdb holds only in-frame clones, not every one. The record shows 25,000 to 30,000 clones for this sample, with no singletons present. Sequenced material: peripheral blood mononuclear cells. The receptor set was obtained from a human donor with common variable immunodeficiency.

This clone was recorded a few times. Read data end 3 residues before the CDR3 end; the end is taken from the germline J gene. The chain recombines TRBV7-7 with TRBJ2-3; TRBD2 matches 8 bases. The CDR3 totals 17 residues. Germline V gene lookup returns CDR1 SSHAT and CDR2 FNYEAQ (reference sequence). With 5 bases clipped from V and 2 bases from J, the junction kept 12 bases outside the gene matches. The sequenced part of the CDR3 DNA is TGTGCCAGCAGCCCGAGCGGGGGAAACGACCACACAGATACG. This gives the protein CASSPSGGNDHTDT. The CDR3 in its entirety is CASSPSGGNDHTDTQYF.

In its sample, this clone was seen a few times. The read comes to an end 3 residues before the CDR3 does, leaving the germline J gene to fill in the end. The gene calls are TRBV19 and TRBJ1-1, with D perhaps matching TRBD1 (5 bases). This CDR3 has 17 amino acids. V was pared by 2 bases and J by 0 bases, with 16 bases between. Per the germline V gene, CDR1 is LNHDA and CDR2 is SQIVND (reference sequence). The CDR3 spells CASSISSRAGMNTEAFF. The DNA read from the CDR3 is TGTGCCAGTAGTATATCGTCCAGGGCAGGGATGAACACTGAA.

The sample holds many counts of this clone. With the read ending 3 residues before the CDR3 end, the germline J gene is used to fill in that end. The genes are TRBV7-2 and TRBJ2-2; D is possibly TRBD2 (6 bases). This CDR3 has 15 amino acids. Germline V CDR1 and CDR2: SGHTA, FQGNSA. Trimming removed 6 bases at V and 6 bases at J, with 17 bases between. This CDR3 is CASSPPTSGAGELFF. Partial CDR3 DNA: TGTGCCAGCAGTCCCCCGACTAGTGGCGCCGGGGAG.

At least ten counts were recorded for this clone. The read terminates 3 residues ahead of where the CDR3 ends, so the germline J gene completes it. V usage is TRBV10-1 and J usage is TRBJ2-2, with D perhaps assigned TRBD1 or TRBD2 (7 bases each). The V gene lost 8 bases and the J gene lost 7 bases, with 14 bases spanning the gap. CDR1 and CDR2 from the germline V gene are WNHNN and SYGVQD (reference sequence). The CDR3 extends over 13 amino acids. The sequenced CDR3 bases are TGCGCCAGCGGGGAGGGGGCTAGCGGGGAG. It encodes CASGEGASGE. The whole CDR3 sequence is CASGEGASGELFF.